What follows describes a single T cell receptor beta chain. The CDR3 totals 14 residues. Per the germline V gene, CDR1 is LNHNV and CDR2 is YYDKDF (reference sequence). Trimming at V came to 4 bases and at J to 9 bases, leaving 7 bases not matched to a gene. Patients from Seattle were sampled longitudinally, starting during active infection. This specimen belongs to a study of blood T cell repertoires in COVID-19. Overall study context: The study drew acute and convalescent COVID-19 samples from the United States, Italy and Spain. PBMCs, B-cell-depleted T cells, or T cells provided the cDNA or gDNA that made up the material.

Assay used: immunoSEQ multiplex PCR; TCRdb lists only in-frame clones, some missing. The data contain 250,000 to 350,000 clones, 75% to 90% of them singletons. This TCR derives from a woman between 45 and 60 years old with COVID-19, enrolled during active disease. Sequenced sample: peripheral blood. V usage is TRBV15 and J usage is TRBJ2-1; 9 nucleotides agree with TRBD1. The CDR3, as DNA: TGTGCCACCAGCACCTCCGACAGGGGGGGTGAGCAGTTCTTC. Protein product: CATSTSDRGGEQFF.